This T cell receptor beta chain was identified in a study of shared clonotypes between healthy human individuals. Study-level background: Each donor's CD4 naive and CD4 memory cells filled three plates apiece, CD8 naive two, and CD8 memory one. Notes on the study in general: Larger richness was generally estimated for naive than memory subsets. Naive CD4 clonotypes overlapped across a few donors at approximately 4.5%.

With regard to this clone: Its antigen is unknown.

This table comes from immunoSEQ multiplex PCR, and its TCRdb copy is limited to in-frame clones, with some not included. Here the sample spans nearly 750,000 clones, 72% being singletons. Germline V gene sequence: CDR1 MNHEY, CDR2 SVGAGI. Trimming at V came to 2 bases and at J to 5 bases, leaving 5 bases not matched to a gene. The CDR3 covers 14 residues. The receptor was derived from a woman between 25 and 40 years old in good health. The chain is built from TRBV6-5 and TRBJ1-1; 7 nucleotides match TRBD1. The sequencing input was memory CD4+ T cells sorted from blood. Subset described: CD45RA-negative fraction. The CDR3 here is CASSYNTGVTEAFF. The CDR3 coding sequence is TGTGCCAGCAGTTACAACACAGGGGTAACTGAAGCTTTCTTT.